These 27 T cell receptor beta chains share one sample of origin, sequenced in a study of OX40 agonist ivuxolimab in advanced cancers. Profiling relied on immunoSEQ multiplex PCR, and the TCRdb table lists in-frame clones only, not all of them. The table includes tens of thousands of clones, roughly nine tenths detected once. The specimen was CD4+ or CD8+ T cells sorted from blood, collected in a trial of the OX40 agonist ivuxolimab. These receptors all come from an adult with an advanced solid tumor such as melanoma, head and neck, liver or kidney cancer.

The chain links TRBV7-3 to TRBJ2-5; TRBD2 is a possible D gene (6 bases). With 5 bases removed from V and 2 bases from J, the gap between germline ends came to 9 bases. The CDR3 loop spans 13 amino acids. The germline gives CDR1 SGHTA, CDR2 FQGTGA. The CDR3 bases are TGTGCCAGCAGCCGGACTACACAAGAGACCCAGTACTTC. As protein: CASSRTTQETQYF.

The rearrangement uses TRBV5-1 and TRBJ2-7; 9 bases are shared with TRBD1. The V segment lost 0 bases and the J segment 3 bases; nucleotides outside the gene matches: 4. The CDR3 has 15 residues. CDR1 SGHRS and CDR2 YFSETQ come from the germline V gene. The CDR3 sequence is CASSLDWGQGYEQYF. CDR3 nucleotide sequence: TGCGCCAGCAGCTTGGATTGGGGACAGGGCTACGAGCAGTACTTC.

CDR3 in amino acids: CASSPVLENATNEKLFF. CDR3 coding DNA: TGTGCCAGCAGCCCAGTCTTGGAAAATGCAACTAATGAAAAACTGTTTTTT. The chain joins TRBV5-6 to TRBJ1-4; D is uncertain. Trimming stripped 4 bases from V and 0 bases from J, with 16 bases between. Germline V gene data show CDR1 as SGHDT and CDR2 as YYEEEE. The CDR3 spans 17 residues. The full variable domain, with the rest looked up from reference TRBV5-6 and TRBJ1-4, is DAGVTQSPTHLIKTRGQQVTLRCSPKSGHDTVSWYQQALGQGPQFIFQYYEEEERQRGNFPDRFSGHQFPNYSSELNVNALLLGDSALYLCASSPVLENATNEKLFFGSGTQLSVL.

The genes are TRBV7-2 and TRBJ1-2, with 10 bases identical to TRBD1. The CDR3 sequence is 15 residues long. J lost 6 bases, V lost 3 bases, and 7 bases had no gene match. Germline V gene sequence: CDR1 SGHTA, CDR2 FQGNSA. The CDR3: CASSFDRGRLDGYTF. DNA of the CDR3: TGTGCCAGCAGCTTCGACAGGGGGCGCCTTGATGGCTACACCTTC.

This sequence joins TRBV27 and TRBJ2-5; maybe TRBD2 (6 bases). Germline V gene sequence: CDR1 MNHEY, CDR2 SMNVEV (reference sequence). The ends were cut back, 6 bases at V and 2 bases at J, with 13 bases in the middle. The CDR3 has 14 residues. In nucleotides, the CDR3 is TGTGCCAGCAGCCCGCGGGGTAATCAAGAGACCCAGTACTTC. It is translated as CASSPRGNQETQYF.

V and J are TRBV19 and TRBJ1-1; no reliable D call. Germline CDR1 and CDR2: LNHDA and SQIVND (reference sequence). The V and J ends lost 6 bases and 2 bases respectively, with 13 bases between them. The CDR3 is 14 residues long. The CDR3 DNA reads as TGTGCCAGTAGGCCTGATGAGATAAACACTGAAGCTTTCTTT. It specifies CASRPDEINTEAFF.

This clone came up once. The chain carries TRBV10-3 and TRBJ2-3, with TRBD2 matching over 9 bases. The V segment lost 3 bases and the J segment 0 bases; nucleotides outside the gene matches: 7. This CDR3 contains 17 residues. Germline V lookup: CDR1 ENHRY, CDR2 SYGVKD. The CDR3 nucleotides read TGTGCCATCAGTGATGGTAGCGGGGGATCTAGCACAGATACGCAGTATTTT. It yields the protein CAISDGSGGSSTDTQYF.

V and J are TRBV7-8 and TRBJ2-5; the D gene is possibly TRBD1 (6 bases). Trimming cost V 1 base and J 5 bases, with 14 bases left between them. CDR1 and CDR2 from the germline V gene are SGHVS and FQNEAQ. The CDR3 runs to 15 residues. CDR3 loop: CASSLGRQVLETQYF. CDR3 nucleotide sequence: TGTGCCAGCAGCTTAGGGAGACAGGTCCTCGAGACCCAGTACTTC.

This sequence joins TRBV11-1 and TRBJ1-2; 8 bases align to TRBD1. With 5 bases clipped from V and 4 bases from J, the junction kept 9 bases outside the gene matches. Germline CDR1 is SGHAT and CDR2 is FQDESV (reference sequence). The CDR3 runs 15 residues. The CDR3 is CASSPGQALRYGYTF. The CDR3 DNA sequence: TGTGCCAGCAGCCCGGGACAGGCCCTTCGCTATGGCTACACCTTC.

This rearrangement joins TRBV29-1 to TRBJ2-1, with D maybe TRBD2 (6 bases). CDR1 SQVTM and CDR2 ANQGSEA come from the germline V gene. The CDR3 extends over 11 amino acids. V was trimmed by 6 bases and J by 7 bases, leaving 10 bases between them. For the CDR3, the DNA is TGCAGCGTGCAGGCGGGGAATGAGCAGTTCTTC. Its translation is CSVQAGNEQFF.

The chain carries TRBV28 and TRBJ1-2; possibly TRBD1 for D (5 bases). The CDR3 is 15 amino acids. V lost 6 bases and J lost 4, with 18 bases in between. Per the germline V gene, CDR1 is MDHEN and CDR2 is SYDVKM. CDR3 loop: CASSSGPPVSYGYTF. The DNA for the CDR3 is TGTGCCAGCAGCTCGGGACCCCCCGTCTCCTATGGCTACACCTTC.

The J gene is TRBJ2-3, the V gene TRBV11-2, with D possibly being TRBD1 or TRBD2 (6 bases each). Trimming left V 1 base short and J 0 bases short, with 8 bases between. Germline CDR1 reads SGHAT; CDR2 reads FQNNGV. The CDR3 contains 15 residues. CDR3 loop: CASSLAGASTDTQYF. CDR3 DNA: TGTGCCAGCAGCTTAGCGGGGGCTAGCACAGATACGCAGTATTTT.

CDR3 coding DNA: TGTGCCAGCAGTGCCGGGCGGGAGGGCACAGATACGCAGTATTTT. Translated: CASSAGREGTDTQYF. The gene calls are TRBV6-1 and TRBJ2-3, with 8 bases identical to TRBD2. The junction had 4 bases not matched to a gene; V was cut back by 4 bases and J by 1 base. Germline assignment: CDR1 MNHNS and CDR2 SASEGT. The CDR3 spans 15 residues.

V usage is TRBV7-9 and J usage is TRBJ2-7; D is possibly TRBD1 or TRBD2 (7 bases each). CDR1 and CDR2 (germline): SEHNR, FQNEAQ (reference sequence). The CDR3 is made up of 16 amino acids. Trimming left V 4 bases short and J 5 bases short, with 21 bases between. The CDR3: CASSSPGQGGMNEQYF. The CDR3 DNA sequence: TGTGCCAGCAGCTCACCAGGTCAGGGGGGGATGAACGAGCAGTACTTC.

The rearrangement uses TRBV6-1 and TRBJ1-4; D not resolved. V was trimmed by 1 base and J by 0 bases, leaving 6 bases between them. This CDR3 is built from 15 residues. CDR1 MNHNS and CDR2 SASEGT come from the germline V gene. CDR3 bases: TGTGCCAGCAGTGAAGGGACTGCAACTAATGAAAAACTGTTTTTT. Its translation: CASSEGTATNEKLFF.

The V and J genes are TRBV2 and TRBJ2-5, with D unresolved. Germline V CDR1 and CDR2: SNHLY, FYNNEI. The CDR3 sequence is 12 residues long. The V end was cut by 4 bases, the J end by 4 bases, with 7 bases between. CDR3 loop: CASSAMTETQYF. In DNA form, the CDR3 reads TGTGCCAGCAGTGCAATGACAGAGACCCAGTACTTC.

This clone was recorded a few times. The genes are TRBV7-2 and TRBJ1-2; 9 positions agree with TRBD1. With 4 bases clipped from V and 5 bases from J, the junction kept 8 bases outside the gene matches. The CDR3 extends over 15 amino acids. From germline, CDR1 is SGHTA and CDR2 FQGNSA. The DNA for the CDR3 is TGTGCCAGCAGCTCACCGGGACAGGGACCTTATGGCTACACCTTC. Protein sequence: CASSSPGQGPYGYTF.

This rearrangement joins TRBV4-1 to TRBJ2-5; 10 bases are a match to TRBD2. Germline values: CDR1 MGHRA, CDR2 YSYEKL. Trimming at V came to 2 bases and at J to 1 base, leaving 4 bases not matched to a gene. The CDR3 contains 16 residues. CDR3 sequence: CASSQIAGGPQETQYF. The CDR3, as DNA: TGCGCCAGCAGCCAAATAGCGGGGGGCCCCCAAGAGACCCAGTACTTC.

The gene calls are TRBV28 and TRBJ2-1; perhaps TRBD2 as D (6 bases). V gave up 5 bases and J gave up 3 bases, with 11 bases separating them. CDR1 is MDHEN and CDR2 is SYDVKM in the germline V gene. The CDR3 has 14 residues. The CDR3 is CASSQPGVYNEQFF. The CDR3 nucleotides read TGTGCCAGCAGTCAACCGGGAGTCTACAATGAGCAGTTCTTC.

The rearrangement joins TRBV19 to TRBJ1-2; 9 bases align to TRBD1. This CDR3 comprises 17 residues. Germline V lookup: CDR1 LNHDA, CDR2 SQIVND (reference sequence). V gave up 5 bases and J gave up 2 bases; unmatched junction bases: 12. Written as DNA, the CDR3 is TGTGCCAGTAGTTCGGGGGGGACAGGGCGATCAAACTATGGCTACACCTTC. Amino acid sequence: CASSSGGTGRSNYGYTF.

The J gene is TRBJ2-2, the V gene TRBV5-6; TRBD1 matches at 9 bases. After removal of 3 bases from V and 7 bases from J, the junction contained 10 bases not matched to a gene. Germline CDR1 is SGHDT and CDR2 is YYEEEE. The CDR3 length is 16 residues. DNA for the CDR3: TGTGCCAGCAGCTCTCCTTGGGGACAGGGATTCGGGGAGCTGTTTTTT. As protein: CASSSPWGQGFGELFF.

This chain links TRBV5-4 with TRBJ2-1; the D gene is possibly TRBD1 (6 bases). Germline values: CDR1 SGHNT, CDR2 YYREEE (reference sequence). Trimming left V 0 bases short and J 8 bases short, with 12 bases between. This CDR3 spans 14 amino acids. The CDR3, as DNA: TGTGCCAGCAGCTTGGGTATACAGGGTTATGAGCAGTTCTTC. It is translated as CASSLGIQGYEQFF.

V and J are TRBV5-1 and TRBJ2-2; TRBD1 agrees at 8 bases. The V gene's germline CDR1 is SGHRS and CDR2 YFSETQ. V lost 0 bases and J lost 7; bases outside the gene matches: 5. The CDR3 length is 15 residues. CDR3 loop: CASSLDQGAIGELFF. In DNA, the CDR3 is TGCGCCAGCAGCTTGGACCAGGGGGCCATCGGGGAGCTGTTTTTT.

The CDR3 DNA is TGCGCCAGCGGTTCGGGACAGGGGGGTGAGCAGTACTTC. The encoded protein is CASGSGQGGEQYF. This chain links TRBV10-1 with TRBJ2-7; TRBD1 matches at 11 bases. The V and J ends lost 8 bases and 7 bases, in that order; junction bases with no gene match: 7. The CDR3 consists of 13 residues. The germline gives CDR1 WNHNN, CDR2 SYGVQD (reference sequence).

V is TRBV6-6 and J is TRBJ2-1; TRBD1 is a possible D gene (5 bases). Germline CDR1 is MNHNY and CDR2 is SVGAGI (reference sequence). The CDR3 spans 14 residues. V lost 10 bases and J 6 bases, leaving 19 bases between the germline ends. CDR3 bases: TGTGCCACCGTCGAACGGACACCAATCAATGAGCAGTTCTTC. It is translated as CATVERTPINEQFF.

This clone has just one count. This sequence joins TRBV6-4 and TRBJ2-1; weak D call: TRBD2 (6 bases). The V gene lost 4 bases and the J gene lost 8 bases, with 18 bases spanning the gap. CDR3 length equals 15 residues. Germline assignment: CDR1 MRHNA and CDR2 SNTAGT. Written as DNA, the CDR3 is TGTGCCAGCAGTGCACTCGCGGCGGGGACCGATGAGCAGTTCTTC. Amino acid sequence: CASSALAAGTDEQFF.

The chain has TRBV5-1 and TRBJ2-1; the D gene is possibly TRBD2 (6 bases). This CDR3 has 15 residues. The V gene's germline CDR1 is SGHRS and CDR2 YFSETQ. With 1 base removed from V and 3 bases from J, the gap between germline ends came to 11 bases. CDR3 in amino acids: CASSLIGTGYNEQFF. As DNA, the CDR3 is TGCGCCAGCAGCTTGATCGGGACTGGCTACAATGAGCAGTTCTTC.